The entry below gives a single T cell receptor (beta chain) sequence along with its context. No antigen is known for it. The data originate from a study of cytomegalovirus exposure and HLA in healthy donors. The study ran its PCR with 60 Vbeta and 13 Jbeta primers. In the original analysis: A later analysis counted about 80 million unique TCR beta chains, around 10 million shared. The method was immunoSEQ multiplex PCR; TCRdb's version includes in-frame clones alone and lacks a portion of them. The V and J calls and the clone size are those of that table, but D and trimming were determined from the DNA. Among about 100,000 clones, about 60% were seen once, and the ten largest hold around 5%. Study-wide findings and caveats: In a later analysis, HLA-associated beta chains showed higher expansion and lower generation probabilities than comparable chains. Later analysis associated a missense DCLRE1C variant with TCR beta V- and J-gene trimming.

What was sequenced was PBMCs. The origin of this receptor is a human donor in good health.

The CDR3: CASSPWLAGVSYNEQFF. CDR3 nucleotides: TGTGCCAGCAGTCCCTGGCTAGCGGGAGTCTCCTACAATGAGCAGTTCTTC. This chain joins TRBV28 and TRBJ2-1, with 10 bases that match TRBD2. The CDR3 is made up of 17 amino acids. Germline assignment: CDR1 MDHEN and CDR2 SYDVKM. Trimming removed 5 bases from V and 0 bases from J; junction bases left unmatched: 7.